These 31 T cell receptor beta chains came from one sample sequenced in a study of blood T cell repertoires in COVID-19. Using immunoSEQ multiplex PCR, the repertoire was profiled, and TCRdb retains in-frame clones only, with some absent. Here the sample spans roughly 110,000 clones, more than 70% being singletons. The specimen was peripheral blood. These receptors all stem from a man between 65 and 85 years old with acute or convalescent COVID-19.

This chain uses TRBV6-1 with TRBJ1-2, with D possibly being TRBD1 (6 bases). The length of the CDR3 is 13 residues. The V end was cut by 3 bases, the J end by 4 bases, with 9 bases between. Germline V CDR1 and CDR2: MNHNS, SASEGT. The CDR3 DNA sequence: TGTGCCAGCAGTGATCAGGGGATCTATGGCTACACCTTC. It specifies CASSDQGIYGYTF.

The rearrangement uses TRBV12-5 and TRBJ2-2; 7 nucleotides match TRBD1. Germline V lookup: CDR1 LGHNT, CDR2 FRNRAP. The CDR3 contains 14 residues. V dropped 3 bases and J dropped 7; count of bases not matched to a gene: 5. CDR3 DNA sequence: TGTGCTAGTGGTTTTCAGGGGGTTGGCGGGGAGCTGTTTTTT. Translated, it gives CASGFQGVGGELFF.

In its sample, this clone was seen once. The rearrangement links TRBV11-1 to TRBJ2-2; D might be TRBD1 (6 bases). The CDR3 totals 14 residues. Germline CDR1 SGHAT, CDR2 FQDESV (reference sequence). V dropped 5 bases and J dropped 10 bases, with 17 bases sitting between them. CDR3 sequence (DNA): TGTGCCAGCAGCCGCGCACAGGGTAGTGTGGAGCTGTTTTTT. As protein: CASSRAQGSVELFF. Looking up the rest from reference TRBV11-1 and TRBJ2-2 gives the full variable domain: EAEVAQSPRYKITEKSQAVAFWCDPISGHATLYWYRQILGQGPELLVQFQDESVVDDSQLPKDRFSAERLKGVDSTLKIQPAELGDSAMYLCASSRAQGSVELFFGEGSRLTVL.

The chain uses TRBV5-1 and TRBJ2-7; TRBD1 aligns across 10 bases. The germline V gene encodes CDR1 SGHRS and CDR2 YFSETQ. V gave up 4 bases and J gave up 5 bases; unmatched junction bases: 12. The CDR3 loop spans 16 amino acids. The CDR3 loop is CASSPGWGQGTDEQYF. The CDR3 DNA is TGCGCCAGCAGCCCAGGTTGGGGACAGGGGACGGACGAGCAGTACTTC. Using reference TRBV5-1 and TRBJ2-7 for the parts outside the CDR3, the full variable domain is KAGVTQTPRYLIKTRGQQVTLSCSPISGHRSVSWYQQTPGQGLQFLFEYFSETQRNKGNFPGRFSGRQFSNSRSEMNVSTLELGDSALYLCASSPGWGQGTDEQYFGPGTRLTVT.

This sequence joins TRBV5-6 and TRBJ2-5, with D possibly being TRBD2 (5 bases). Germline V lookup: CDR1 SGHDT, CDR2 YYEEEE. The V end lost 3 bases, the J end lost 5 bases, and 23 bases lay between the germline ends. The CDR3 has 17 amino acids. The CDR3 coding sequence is TGTGCCAGCAGCTCAACCACAACGTCGGGGATAAGGGAGACCCAGTACTTC. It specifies CASSSTTTSGIRETQYF.

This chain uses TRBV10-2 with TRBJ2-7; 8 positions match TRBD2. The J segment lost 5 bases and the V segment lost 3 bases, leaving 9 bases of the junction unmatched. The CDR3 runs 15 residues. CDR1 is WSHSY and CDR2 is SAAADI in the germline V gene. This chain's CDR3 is CASSDSGLVLNEQYF. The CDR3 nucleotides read TGCGCCAGCAGTGACTCGGGACTAGTGTTGAACGAGCAGTACTTC.

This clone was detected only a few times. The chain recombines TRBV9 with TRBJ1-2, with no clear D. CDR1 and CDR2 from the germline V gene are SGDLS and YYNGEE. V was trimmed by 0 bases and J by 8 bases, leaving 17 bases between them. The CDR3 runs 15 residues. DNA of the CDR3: TGTGCCAGCAGCGTAGACCCCTCGGTTCAGGAAGGCTACACCTTC. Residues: CASSVDPSVQEGYTF.

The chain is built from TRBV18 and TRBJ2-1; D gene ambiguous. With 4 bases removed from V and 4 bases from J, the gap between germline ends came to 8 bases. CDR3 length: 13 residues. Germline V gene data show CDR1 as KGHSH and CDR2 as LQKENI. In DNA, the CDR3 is TGTGCCAGCTCACAGGCACAGTACAATGAGCAGTTCTTC. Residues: CASSQAQYNEQFF.

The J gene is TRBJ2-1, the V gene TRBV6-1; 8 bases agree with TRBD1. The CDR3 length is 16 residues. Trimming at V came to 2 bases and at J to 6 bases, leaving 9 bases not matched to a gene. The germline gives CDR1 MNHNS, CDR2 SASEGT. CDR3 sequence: CASSETGGAFGNEQFF. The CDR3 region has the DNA TGTGCCAGCAGTGAAACAGGGGGAGCGTTCGGCAATGAGCAGTTCTTC.

CDR3 sequence: CASSYEGTTNSPLHF. The CDR3 DNA follows: TGTGCCAGCAGTTACGAGGGGACAACTAATTCACCCCTCCACTTT. The rearrangement uses TRBV6-5 and TRBJ1-6; weak D call: TRBD1 (6 bases). Germline V gene lookup returns CDR1 MNHEY and CDR2 SVGAGI. Between the trimmed V and J ends, which lost 2 bases and 6 bases, there was a span of 11 bases. CDR3 length: 15 amino acids.

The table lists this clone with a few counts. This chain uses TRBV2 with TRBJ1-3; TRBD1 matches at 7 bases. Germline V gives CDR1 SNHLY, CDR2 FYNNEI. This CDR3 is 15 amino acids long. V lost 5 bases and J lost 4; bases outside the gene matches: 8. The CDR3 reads CASSPLTGIGNTIYF. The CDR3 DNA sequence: TGTGCCAGCAGTCCACTGACAGGGATAGGAAACACCATATATTTT.

CDR3 amino acids: CSVPPIGGQMNTEAFF. In DNA form, the CDR3 reads TGCAGCGTTCCTCCGATCGGGGGACAGATGAACACTGAAGCTTTCTTT. The genes are TRBV29-1 and TRBJ1-1, with 7 nucleotides matching TRBD1. Germline assignment: CDR1 SQVTM and CDR2 ANQGSEA. The CDR3 contains 16 residues. V shed 5 bases, J shed 0 bases, and the junction held 12 bases outside the gene matches.

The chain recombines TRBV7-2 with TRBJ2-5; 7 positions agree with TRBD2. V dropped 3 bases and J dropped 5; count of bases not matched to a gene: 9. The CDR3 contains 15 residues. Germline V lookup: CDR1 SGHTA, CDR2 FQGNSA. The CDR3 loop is CASSLNGGYGETQYF. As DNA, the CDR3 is TGTGCCAGCAGCTTGAACGGGGGGTACGGGGAGACCCAGTACTTC.

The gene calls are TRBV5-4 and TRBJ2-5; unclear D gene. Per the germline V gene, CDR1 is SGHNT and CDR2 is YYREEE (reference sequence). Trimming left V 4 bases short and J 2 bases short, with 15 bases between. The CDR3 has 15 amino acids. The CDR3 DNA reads TGTGCCAGCAGCCCCCCCCCGACATCGCAAGAGACCCAGTACTTC. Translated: CASSPPPTSQETQYF.

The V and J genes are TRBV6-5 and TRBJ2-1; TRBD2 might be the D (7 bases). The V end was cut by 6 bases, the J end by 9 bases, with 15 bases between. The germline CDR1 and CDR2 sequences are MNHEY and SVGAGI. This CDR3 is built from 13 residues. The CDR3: CASSPPGGLEQFF. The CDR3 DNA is TGTGCCAGCAGCCCACCGGGGGGCCTTGAGCAGTTCTTC.

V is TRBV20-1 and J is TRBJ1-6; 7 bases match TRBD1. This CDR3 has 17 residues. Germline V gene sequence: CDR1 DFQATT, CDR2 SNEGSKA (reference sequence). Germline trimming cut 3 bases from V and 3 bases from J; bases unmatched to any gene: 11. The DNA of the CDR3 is TGCAGTGCTAGTGTTACCGGGACAGCGGACTATAATTCACCCCTCCACTTT. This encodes CSASVTGTADYNSPLHF.

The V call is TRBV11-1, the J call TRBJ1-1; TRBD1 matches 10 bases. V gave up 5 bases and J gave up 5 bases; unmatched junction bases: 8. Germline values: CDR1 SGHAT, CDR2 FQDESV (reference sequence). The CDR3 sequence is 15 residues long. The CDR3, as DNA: TGTGCCAGCAGCACCCGACAGGGGGCGGGAACTGAAGCTTTCTTT. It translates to CASSTRQGAGTEAFF.

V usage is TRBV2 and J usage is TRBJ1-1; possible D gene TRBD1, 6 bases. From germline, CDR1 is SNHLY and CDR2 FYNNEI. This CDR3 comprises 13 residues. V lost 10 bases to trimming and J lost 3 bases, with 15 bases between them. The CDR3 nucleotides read TGTGCCACTTCGGGACATCAAGACACTGAAGCTTTCTTT. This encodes CATSGHQDTEAFF.

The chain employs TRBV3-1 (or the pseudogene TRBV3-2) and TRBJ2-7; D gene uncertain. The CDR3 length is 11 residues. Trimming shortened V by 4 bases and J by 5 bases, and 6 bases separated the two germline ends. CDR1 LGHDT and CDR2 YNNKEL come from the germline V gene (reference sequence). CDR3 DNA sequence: TGTGCCAGCAGCCTCCTTCACGAGCAGTACTTC. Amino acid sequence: CASSLLHEQYF.

CDR3 protein: CASSVGQGTDTQYF. The CDR3 coding sequence is TGTGCCAGCAGCGTAGGGCAGGGGACAGATACGCAGTATTTT. This rearrangement joins TRBV9 to TRBJ2-3; possibly TRBD1 for D (6 bases). Per germline, CDR1 SGDLS and CDR2 YYNGEE. This CDR3 spans 14 amino acids. Trimming shortened V by 0 bases and J by 3 bases, and 8 bases separated the two germline ends.

This chain's CDR3 is CASSVGQGTSYEQYF. CDR3 DNA: TGTGCCAGCAGCGTGGGACAGGGAACCTCCTACGAGCAGTACTTC. This sequence joins TRBV9 and TRBJ2-7; 9 nucleotides align to TRBD1. V lost 2 bases to trimming and J lost 0 bases; unmatched junction nucleotides: 3. Per germline, CDR1 SGDLS and CDR2 YYNGEE. This CDR3 has 15 residues.

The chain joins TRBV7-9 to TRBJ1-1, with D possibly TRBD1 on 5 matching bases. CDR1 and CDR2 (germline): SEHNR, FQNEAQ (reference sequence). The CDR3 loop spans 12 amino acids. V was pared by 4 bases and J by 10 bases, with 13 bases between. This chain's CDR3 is CASSSNQGAAFF. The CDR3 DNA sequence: TGTGCCAGCAGCTCAAATCAGGGTGCAGCTTTCTTT.

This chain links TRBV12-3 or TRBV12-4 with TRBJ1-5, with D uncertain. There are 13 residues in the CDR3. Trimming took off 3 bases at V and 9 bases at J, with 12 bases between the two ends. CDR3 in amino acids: CASSFVSGGPQHF. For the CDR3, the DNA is TGTGCCAGCAGTTTTGTCTCGGGAGGGCCCCAGCATTTT.

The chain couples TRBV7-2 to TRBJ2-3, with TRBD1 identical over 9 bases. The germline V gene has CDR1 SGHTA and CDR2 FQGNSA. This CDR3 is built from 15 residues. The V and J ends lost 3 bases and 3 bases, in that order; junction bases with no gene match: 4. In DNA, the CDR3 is TGTGCCAGCAGCTTCGACAGGGGGGGAACAGATACGCAGTATTTT. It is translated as CASSFDRGGTDTQYF.

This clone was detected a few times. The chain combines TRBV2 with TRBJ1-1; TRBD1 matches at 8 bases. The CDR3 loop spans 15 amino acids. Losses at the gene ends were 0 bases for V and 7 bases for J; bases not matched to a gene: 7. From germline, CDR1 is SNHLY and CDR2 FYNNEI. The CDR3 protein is CASSEAWTGFSEAFF. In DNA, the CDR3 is TGTGCCAGCAGTGAAGCGTGGACAGGGTTTAGTGAAGCTTTCTTT.

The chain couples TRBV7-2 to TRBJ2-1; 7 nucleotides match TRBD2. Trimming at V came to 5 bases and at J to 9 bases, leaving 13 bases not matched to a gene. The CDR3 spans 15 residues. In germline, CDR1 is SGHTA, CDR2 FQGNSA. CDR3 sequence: CASSQYQRGRFEQFF. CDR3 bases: TGTGCCAGCAGCCAGTATCAGCGGGGTCGCTTTGAGCAGTTCTTC.

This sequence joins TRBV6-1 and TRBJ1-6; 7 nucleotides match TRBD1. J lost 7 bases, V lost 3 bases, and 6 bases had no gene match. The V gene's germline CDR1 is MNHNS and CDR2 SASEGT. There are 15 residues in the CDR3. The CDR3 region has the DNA TGTGCCAGCAGTGAGAGGGACAGACAAAATTCACCCCTCCACTTT. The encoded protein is CASSERDRQNSPLHF.

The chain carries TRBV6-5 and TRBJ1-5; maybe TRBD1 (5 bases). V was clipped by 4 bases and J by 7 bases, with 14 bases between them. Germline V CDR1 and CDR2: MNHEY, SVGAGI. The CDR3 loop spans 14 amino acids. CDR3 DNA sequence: TGTGCCAGCAGTTCAGCCAGGGATGACCAGCCCCAGCATTTT. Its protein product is CASSSARDDQPQHF.

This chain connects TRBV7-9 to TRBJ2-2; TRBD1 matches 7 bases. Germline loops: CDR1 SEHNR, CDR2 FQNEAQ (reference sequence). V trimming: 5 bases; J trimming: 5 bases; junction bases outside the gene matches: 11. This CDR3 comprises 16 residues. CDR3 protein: CASSLRQGLGTGELFF. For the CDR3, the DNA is TGTGCCAGCAGCCTCCGACAGGGCCTAGGGACCGGGGAGCTGTTTTTT.

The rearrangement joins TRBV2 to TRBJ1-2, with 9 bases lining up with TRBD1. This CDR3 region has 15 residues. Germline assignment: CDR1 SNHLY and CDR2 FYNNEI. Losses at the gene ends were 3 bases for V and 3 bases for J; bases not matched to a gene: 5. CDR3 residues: CASSEETGGYYGYTF. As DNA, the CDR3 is TGTGCCAGCAGTGAGGAGACAGGGGGTTACTATGGCTACACCTTC.

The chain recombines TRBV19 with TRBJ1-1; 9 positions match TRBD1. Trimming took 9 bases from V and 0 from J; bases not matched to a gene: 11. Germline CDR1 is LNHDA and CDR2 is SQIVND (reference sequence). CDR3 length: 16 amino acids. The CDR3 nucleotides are TGTGCCAGCAGAGATAAGGGACAGGGTTTGAACACTGAAGCTTTCTTT. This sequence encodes CASRDKGQGLNTEAFF.